This TCR beta chain was recorded in a study of cytomegalovirus exposure and HLA in healthy donors. Study observations and caveats: With high specificity and sensitivity, the classifier reportedly diagnosed cytomegalovirus status. It was taken for granted in presence/absence analyses that sequencing depth across donors was roughly uniform. CMV serostatus was the sole immune exposure data available.

For this clone: Its antigen is not known.

Germline V gene sequence: CDR1 MNHEY, CDR2 SVGAGI. This CDR3 spans 14 amino acids. Trimming took 8 bases from V and 0 from J, leaving 11 bases between them. With 60 Vbeta and 13 Jbeta primers, the PCR was carried out. The protocol was immunoSEQ multiplex PCR, while the TCRdb copy is restricted to in-frame clones and leaves out a portion. Among 100,000 or so clones listed, 77% were seen once. The genes are TRBV6-5 and TRBJ2-1; weak D call: TRBD2 (5 bases). This sequence originates from a man aged 35-49 years in good health and CMV-seropositive. Sequencing was done on a sample of PBMCs. CDR3 region: CASGSTSSYNEQFF. CDR3 coding DNA: TGTGCCAGCGGTAGCACTAGCTCCTACAATGAGCAGTTCTTC.